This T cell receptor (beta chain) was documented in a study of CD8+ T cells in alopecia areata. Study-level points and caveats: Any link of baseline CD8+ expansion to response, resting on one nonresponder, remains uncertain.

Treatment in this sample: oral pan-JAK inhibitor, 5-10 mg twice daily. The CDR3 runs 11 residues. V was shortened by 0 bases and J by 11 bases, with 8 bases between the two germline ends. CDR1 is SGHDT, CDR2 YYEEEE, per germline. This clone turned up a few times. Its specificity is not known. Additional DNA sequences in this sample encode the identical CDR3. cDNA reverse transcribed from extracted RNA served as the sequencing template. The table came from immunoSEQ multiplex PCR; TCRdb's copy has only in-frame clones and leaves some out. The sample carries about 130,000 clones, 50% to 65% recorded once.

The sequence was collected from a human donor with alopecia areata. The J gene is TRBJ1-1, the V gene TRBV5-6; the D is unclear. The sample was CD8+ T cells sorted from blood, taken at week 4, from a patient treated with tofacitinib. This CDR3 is CASSLGQKAFF. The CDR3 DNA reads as TGTGCCAGCAGCTTGGGTCAGAAGGCTTTCTTT. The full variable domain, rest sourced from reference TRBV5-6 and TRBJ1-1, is DAGVTQSPTHLIKTRGQQVTLRCSPKSGHDTVSWYQQALGQGPQFIFQYYEEEERQRGNFPDRFSGHQFPNYSSELNVNALLLGDSALYLCASSLGQKAFFGQGTRLTVV.